This paragraph covers one TCR beta chain sequence. Its antigen is still unknown. These data belong to a study of CD8+CD57+ T cells in acquired aplastic anemia. On the study more broadly: Sorted CD4+ and CD8+ cells gave a mean 3.2 ug DNA, range about 0.19 to 27.4 ug. Study conclusions and caveats: No significant difference in CD8+ Simpson's diversity was found between patients and controls.

V was trimmed by 2 bases and J by 2 bases, leaving 16 bases between them. The CDR3 runs to 15 residues. Germline assignment: CDR1 GTSNPN and CDR2 SVGIG (reference sequence). Flow cytometry had shown expanded CD8+CD57+ cells in the patients chosen for sequencing. Severe acquired aplastic anemia was the diagnosis recorded for all patients. Patients had not yet gotten any therapy when their blood was taken for sampling. The use of genomic DNA as template underpinned the TCR beta VDJ and CDR3 profiling. TCRdb re-analysed the reads in MiXCR, keeping a single row per CDR3 protein. There are roughly 80,000 distinct CDR3 sequences in the sample; roughly 72% occur only once, and roughly 80% lies in the top ten.

The sequence was collected from a human donor with aplastic anemia. Input material: sorted CD4+, CD8+, or CD8+CD57+ T cells (not recorded which) from PBMCs. V gene TRBV30 combines with J gene TRBJ2-7; D perhaps matches TRBD2 (6 bases). As DNA, the CDR3 is TGTGCCTGGAGTCACTCAGCGGGCCTCCCCTACGAGCAGTACTTC. Amino acids: CAWSHSAGLPYEQYF.